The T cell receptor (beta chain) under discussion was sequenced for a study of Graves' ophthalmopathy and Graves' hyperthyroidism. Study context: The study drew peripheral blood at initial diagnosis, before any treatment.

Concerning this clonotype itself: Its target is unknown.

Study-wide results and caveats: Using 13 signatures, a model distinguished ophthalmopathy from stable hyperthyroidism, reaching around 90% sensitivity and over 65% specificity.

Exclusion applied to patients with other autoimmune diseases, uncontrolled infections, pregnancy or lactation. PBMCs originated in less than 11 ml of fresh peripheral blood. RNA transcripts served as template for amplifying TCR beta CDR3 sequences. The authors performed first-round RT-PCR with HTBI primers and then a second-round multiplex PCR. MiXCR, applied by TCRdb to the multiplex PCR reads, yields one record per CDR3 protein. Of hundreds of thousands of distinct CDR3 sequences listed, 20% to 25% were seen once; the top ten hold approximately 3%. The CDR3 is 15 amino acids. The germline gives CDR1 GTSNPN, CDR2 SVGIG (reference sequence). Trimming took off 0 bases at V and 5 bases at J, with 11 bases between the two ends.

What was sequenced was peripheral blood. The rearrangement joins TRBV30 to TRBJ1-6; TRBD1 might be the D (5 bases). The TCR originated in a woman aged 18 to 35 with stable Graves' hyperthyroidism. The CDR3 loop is CAWSVRGLNNSPLHF. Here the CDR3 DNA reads TGTGCCTGGAGTGTTCGGGGCCTGAATAATTCACCCCTCCACTTT.